These 15 T cell receptor beta chains were all obtained from the same sample, sequenced in a study of T cell responses to AZD1222 COVID-19 vaccine. The assay was immunoSEQ multiplex PCR, and TCRdb's table has in-frame clones only and misses some. The sample shows approximately 57,000 clones, around 86% of them seen only once. Sequences were derived from peripheral blood, sampled on day 0 of AZD1222 vaccination. These receptors all come from an adult in good health.

As regards this clone: Other DNA sequences in this specimen translate into the identical CDR3. The rearrangement joins TRBV7-2 to TRBJ2-2; D unclear. The CDR3 is 12 residues long. Germline loops: CDR1 SGHTA, CDR2 FQGNSA. Trimming pared 5 bases from V and 7 bases from J, leaving 8 bases between. The CDR3 nucleotides are TGTGCCAGCAGCCTAAAGCTCGGGGAGCTGTTTTTT. This translates into CASSLKLGELFF.

This clone was detected only once. The chain recombines TRBV4-2 with TRBJ1-2; D is perhaps TRBD1 (5 bases). Trimming cost V 0 bases and J 11 bases, with 19 bases left between them. The CDR3 consists of 15 residues. Germline lookup yields CDR1 LGHNA and CDR2 YNFKEQ. The CDR3 sequence is CASSQDPGPTRRYTF. The CDR3 DNA sequence: TGTGCCAGCAGCCAAGACCCGGGACCGACCCGAAGGTACACCTTC.

This chain joins TRBV4-3 and TRBJ2-7; D gene uncertain. The germline V gene has CDR1 LGHNA and CDR2 YSLEER. V lost 0 bases and J 7 bases, leaving 13 bases between the germline ends. This CDR3 comprises 14 residues. CDR3 sequence reads: CASSQEFQRAEQYF. The CDR3 coding sequence is TGCGCCAGCAGCCAAGAATTCCAAAGGGCGGAGCAGTACTTC.

The chain combines TRBV9 with TRBJ1-1; unclear D gene. Trimming removed 5 bases at V and 3 bases at J, with 8 bases between. Germline-derived CDR1 and CDR2 are SGDLS and YYNGEE. The CDR3 has 12 residues. CDR3 protein: CASSRQDTEAFF. Written as DNA, the CDR3 is TGTGCCAGCAGTAGGCAGGACACTGAAGCTTTCTTT.

The CDR3 DNA is TGCGCCAGCAGCCCCCGGGCAGGGCCTAACTATGGCTACACCTTC. It yields the protein CASSPRAGPNYGYTF. This sequence joins TRBV4-1 and TRBJ1-2; possibly TRBD1 for D (5 bases). Trimming took 4 bases from V and 0 from J, leaving 12 bases between them. Germline loops: CDR1 MGHRA, CDR2 YSYEKL. The CDR3 is 15 residues long.

As to this clone: A junction boundary mismatches the germline segment, possibly from a read error. This sequence joins TRBV14 and TRBJ1-2; tentative D call: TRBD1 (5 bases). The germline gives CDR1 SGHDN, CDR2 FVKESK. The CDR3 is made up of 11 amino acids. The DNA of the CDR3 is TGTGCCAGCAGCCAATCGGGACCAAAGGTCTTC. This encodes CASSQSGPKVF.

This clone was seen only a few times. V usage is TRBV4-2 and J usage is TRBJ2-4; TRBD2 matches 13 bases. CDR1 is LGHNA and CDR2 is YNFKEQ in the germline V gene. The CDR3 length is 19 residues. V lost 3 bases, J lost 8 bases, and 16 bases stayed unmatched. CDR3 nucleotides: TGTGCCAGCAGCCACCCCTCGCTAACTAGCGGGAGGGCTACGGACATTCAGTACTTC. It translates to CASSHPSLTSGRATDIQYF.

This CDR3 reads CASSSMVTQEGYTF. The CDR3 DNA reads TGTGCCAGCAGTTCTATGGTGACCCAGGAGGGCTACACCTTC. This sequence joins TRBV6-5 and TRBJ1-2; D not resolved. This CDR3 spans 14 amino acids. V was cut by 4 bases and J by 8 bases, with 17 bases left in between. The germline CDR1 and CDR2 sequences are MNHEY and SVGAGI.

Here the CDR3 reads CASSFYDEQYF. The CDR3 coding sequence is TGTGCCAGCAGCTTCTACGACGAGCAGTACTTC. The J gene is TRBJ2-7, the V gene TRBV7-2; D is unclear. V dropped 3 bases and J dropped 5 bases, with 5 bases sitting between them. Germline V gives CDR1 SGHTA, CDR2 FQGNSA. This CDR3 comprises 11 residues.

The chain carries TRBV7-9 and TRBJ2-1; D is uncertain. This CDR3 is 12 amino acids long. Germline loops: CDR1 SEHNR, CDR2 FQNEAQ (reference sequence). Trimming stripped 3 bases from V and 10 bases from J, with 10 bases between. CDR3 coding DNA: TGTGCCAGCAGCTTCTGGGCGCAGGAGCAGTTCTTC. Its translation is CASSFWAQEQFF.

The chain joins TRBV18 to TRBJ1-2; tentatively, D is TRBD1 (5 bases). This CDR3 spans 14 amino acids. The germline CDR1 and CDR2 sequences are KGHSH and LQKENI. V was cut by 0 bases and J by 4 bases, with 9 bases left in between. The CDR3 sequence is CASSPPTGRYGYTF. For the CDR3, the DNA is TGTGCCAGCTCACCACCTACAGGTCGCTATGGCTACACCTTC. Using reference TRBV18 and TRBJ1-2 for the parts outside the CDR3, the full variable domain is NAGVMQNPRHLVRRRGQEARLRCSPMKGHSHVYWYRQLPEEGLKFMVYLQKENIIDESGMPKERFSAEFPKEGPSILRIQQVVRGDSAAYFCASSPPTGRYGYTFGSGTRLTVV.

V is TRBV19 and J is TRBJ2-7; weak D call: TRBD1 (5 bases). Deletions cut 6 bases from V and 7 bases from J, with 22 bases between. Germline V gene data show CDR1 as LNHDA and CDR2 as SQIVND (reference sequence). The CDR3 spans 15 residues. CDR3 nucleotides: TGTGCCAGTAGCGCCATAGACAGCTCGTCTCGAGAGCAGTACTTC. Protein sequence: CASSAIDSSSREQYF.

The V and J genes are TRBV5-1 and TRBJ2-1; 7 bases fit TRBD1. The J segment lost 0 bases and the V segment lost 4 bases, leaving 10 bases of the junction unmatched. CDR1 SGHRS and CDR2 YFSETQ come from the germline V gene. The CDR3 is made up of 17 amino acids. CDR3 coding DNA: TGCGCCAGCAGCCCCGGACAGGTTGGGCTCTCCTACAATGAGCAGTTCTTC. Protein sequence: CASSPGQVGLSYNEQFF. Using reference TRBV5-1 and TRBJ2-1 for the parts outside the CDR3, the full variable domain is KAGVTQTPRYLIKTRGQQVTLSCSPISGHRSVSWYQQTPGQGLQFLFEYFSETQRNKGNFPGRFSGRQFSNSRSEMNVSTLELGDSALYLCASSPGQVGLSYNEQFFGPGTRLTVL.

This chain's CDR3 is CASSQVLDNHNEQFF. CDR3 DNA: TGCGCCAGCAGCCAAGTGTTAGACAACCACAATGAGCAGTTCTTC. The chain employs TRBV4-1 and TRBJ2-1; no clear D gene. Germline assignment: CDR1 MGHRA and CDR2 YSYEKL. V was cut by 1 base and J by 5 bases, with 12 bases left in between. The CDR3 consists of 15 residues.

J is TRBJ1-2 and V is TRBV6-6, with TRBD1 matching 7 bases. The CDR3 is 13 residues long. Germline V gene sequence: CDR1 MNHNY, CDR2 SVGAGI (reference sequence). Germline trimming cut 7 bases from V and 4 bases from J; bases unmatched to any gene: 6. In nucleotides, the CDR3 is TGTGCCAGCACTATAGGGGACAGCTATGGCTACACCTTC. Encoded protein: CASTIGDSYGYTF.